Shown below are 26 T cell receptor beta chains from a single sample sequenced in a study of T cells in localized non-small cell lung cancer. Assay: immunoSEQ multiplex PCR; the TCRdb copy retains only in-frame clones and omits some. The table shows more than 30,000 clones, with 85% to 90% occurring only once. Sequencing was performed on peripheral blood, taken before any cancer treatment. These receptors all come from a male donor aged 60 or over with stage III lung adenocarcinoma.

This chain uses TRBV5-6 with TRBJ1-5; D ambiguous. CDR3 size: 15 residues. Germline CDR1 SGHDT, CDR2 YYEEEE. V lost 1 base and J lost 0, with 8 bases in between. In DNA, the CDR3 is TGTGCCAGCAGCTTGTCGGGTTTTAGCAATCAGCCCCAGCATTTT. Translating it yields CASSLSGFSNQPQHF. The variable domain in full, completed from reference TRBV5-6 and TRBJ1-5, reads DAGVTQSPTHLIKTRGQQVTLRCSPKSGHDTVSWYQQALGQGPQFIFQYYEEEERQRGNFPDRFSGHQFPNYSSELNVNALLLGDSALYLCASSLSGFSNQPQHFGDGTRLSIL.

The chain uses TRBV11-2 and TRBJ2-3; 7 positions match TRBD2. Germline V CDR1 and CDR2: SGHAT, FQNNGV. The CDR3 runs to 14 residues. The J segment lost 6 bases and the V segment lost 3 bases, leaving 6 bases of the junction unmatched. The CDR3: CASSLSGTRDTQYF. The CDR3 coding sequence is TGTGCCAGCAGCTTGAGCGGGACTCGTGATACGCAGTATTTT.

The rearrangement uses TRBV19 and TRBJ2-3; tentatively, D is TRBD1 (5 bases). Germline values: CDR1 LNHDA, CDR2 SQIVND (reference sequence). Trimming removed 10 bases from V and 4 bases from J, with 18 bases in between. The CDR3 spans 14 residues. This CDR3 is CATSQGSVADTQYF. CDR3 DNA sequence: TGTGCCACCTCTCAGGGATCGGTTGCAGATACGCAGTATTTT.

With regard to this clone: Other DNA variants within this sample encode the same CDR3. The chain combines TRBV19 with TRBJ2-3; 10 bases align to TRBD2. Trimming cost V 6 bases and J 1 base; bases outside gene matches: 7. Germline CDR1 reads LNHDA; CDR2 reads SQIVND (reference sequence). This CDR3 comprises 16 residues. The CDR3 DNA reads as TGTGCCAGTAGCTCACTCCTAGCGGGGGGCACAGATACGCAGTATTTT. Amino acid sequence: CASSSLLAGGTDTQYF.

The CDR3 spells CASTSARLVGQPQHF. CDR3 nucleotides: TGTGCCAGTACCTCAGCCAGGCTGGTGGGGCAGCCCCAGCATTTT. This sequence joins TRBV19 and TRBJ1-5; D gene uncertain. From germline, CDR1 is LNHDA and CDR2 SQIVND (reference sequence). V was pared by 7 bases and J by 7 bases, with 20 bases between. The CDR3 has 15 residues.

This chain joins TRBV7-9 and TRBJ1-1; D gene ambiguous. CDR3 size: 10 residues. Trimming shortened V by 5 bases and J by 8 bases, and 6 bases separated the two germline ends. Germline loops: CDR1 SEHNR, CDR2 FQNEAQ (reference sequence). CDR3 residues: CASSGQEAFF. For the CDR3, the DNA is TGTGCCAGCAGCGGCCAAGAAGCTTTCTTT. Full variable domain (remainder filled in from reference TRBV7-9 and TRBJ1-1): DTGVSQNPRHKITKRGQNVTFRCDPISEHNRLYWYRQTLGQGPEFLTYFQNEAQLEKSRLLSDRFSAERPKGSFSTLEIQRTEQGDSAMYLCASSGQEAFFGQGTRLTVV.

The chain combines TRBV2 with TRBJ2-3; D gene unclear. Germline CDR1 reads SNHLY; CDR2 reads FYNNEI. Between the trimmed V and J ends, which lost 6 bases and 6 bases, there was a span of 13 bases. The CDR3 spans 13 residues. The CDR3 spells CASSPNKDDTQYF. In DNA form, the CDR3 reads TGTGCCAGCAGCCCCAACAAGGACGATACGCAGTATTTT.

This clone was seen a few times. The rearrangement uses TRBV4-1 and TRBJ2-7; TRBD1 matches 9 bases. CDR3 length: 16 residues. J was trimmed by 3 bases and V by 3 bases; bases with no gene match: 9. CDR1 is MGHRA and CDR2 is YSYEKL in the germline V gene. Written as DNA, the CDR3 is TGCGCCAGCAGCCACGATACCGGGACAGGGATCTACGAGCAGTACTTC. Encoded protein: CASSHDTGTGIYEQYF.

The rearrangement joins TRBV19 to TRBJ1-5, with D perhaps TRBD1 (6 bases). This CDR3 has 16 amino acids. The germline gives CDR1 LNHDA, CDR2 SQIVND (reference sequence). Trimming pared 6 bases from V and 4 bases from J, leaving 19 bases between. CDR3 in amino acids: CASRTLTSRGNQPQHF. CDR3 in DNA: TGTGCCAGTAGGACACTTACTTCCAGGGGAAATCAGCCCCAGCATTTT.

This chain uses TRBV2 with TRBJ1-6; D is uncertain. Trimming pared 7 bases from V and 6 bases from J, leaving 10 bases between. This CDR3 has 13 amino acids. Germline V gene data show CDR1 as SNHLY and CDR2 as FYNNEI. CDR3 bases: TGTGCCAGCACCTTTGGGGTTAATTCACCCCTCCACTTT. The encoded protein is CASTFGVNSPLHF.

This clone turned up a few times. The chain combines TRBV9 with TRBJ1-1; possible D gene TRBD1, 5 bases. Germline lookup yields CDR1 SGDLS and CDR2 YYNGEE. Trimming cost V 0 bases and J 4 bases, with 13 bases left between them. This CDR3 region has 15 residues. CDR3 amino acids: CASSVVQGGATEAFF. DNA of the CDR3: TGTGCCAGCAGCGTAGTTCAGGGAGGGGCCACTGAAGCTTTCTTT. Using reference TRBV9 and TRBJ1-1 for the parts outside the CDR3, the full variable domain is DSGVTQTPKHLITATGQRVTLRCSPRSGDLSVYWYQQSLDQGLQFLIQYYNGEERAKGNILERFSAQQFPDLHSELNLSSLELGDSALYFCASSVVQGGATEAFFGQGTRLTVV.

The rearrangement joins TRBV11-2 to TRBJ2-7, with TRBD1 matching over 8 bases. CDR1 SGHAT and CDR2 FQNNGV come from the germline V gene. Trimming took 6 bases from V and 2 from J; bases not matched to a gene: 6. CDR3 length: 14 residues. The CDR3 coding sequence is TGTGCCAGCAGTTCCGGGACAGGAACCTACGAGCAGTACTTC. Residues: CASSSGTGTYEQYF.

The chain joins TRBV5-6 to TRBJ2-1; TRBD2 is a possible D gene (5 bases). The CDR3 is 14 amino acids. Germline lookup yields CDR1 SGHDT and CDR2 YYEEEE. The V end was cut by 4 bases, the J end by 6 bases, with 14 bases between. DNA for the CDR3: TGTGCCAGCAGCCCGCCCGGACTTATCAATGAGCAGTTCTTC. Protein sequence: CASSPPGLINEQFF.

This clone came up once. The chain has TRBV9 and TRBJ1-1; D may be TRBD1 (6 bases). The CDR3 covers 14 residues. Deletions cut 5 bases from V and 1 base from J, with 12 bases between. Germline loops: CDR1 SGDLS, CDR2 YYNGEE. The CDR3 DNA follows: TGTGCCAGCAGTGTTGGACAGAGGAACACTGAAGCTTTCTTT. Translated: CASSVGQRNTEAFF.

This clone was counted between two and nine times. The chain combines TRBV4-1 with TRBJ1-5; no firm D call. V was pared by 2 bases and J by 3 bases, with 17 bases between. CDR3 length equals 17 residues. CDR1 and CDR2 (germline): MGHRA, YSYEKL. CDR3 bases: TGCGCCAGCAGCCAATCCCGGACTCGGGGAAACAATCAGCCCCAGCATTTT. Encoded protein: CASSQSRTRGNNQPQHF.

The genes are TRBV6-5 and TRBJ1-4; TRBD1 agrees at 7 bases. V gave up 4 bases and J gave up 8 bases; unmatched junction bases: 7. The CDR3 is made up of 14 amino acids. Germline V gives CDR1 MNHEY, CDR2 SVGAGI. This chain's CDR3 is CASSWDSKGEKLFF. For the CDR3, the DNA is TGTGCCAGCAGTTGGGACAGTAAAGGGGAAAAACTGTTTTTT.

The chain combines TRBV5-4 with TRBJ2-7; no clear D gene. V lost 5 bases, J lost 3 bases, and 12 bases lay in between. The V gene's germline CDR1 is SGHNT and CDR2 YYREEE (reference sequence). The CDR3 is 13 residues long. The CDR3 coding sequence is TGTGCCAGCAGTCAAGCGACAAACTACGAGCAGTACTTC. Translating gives CASSQATNYEQYF.

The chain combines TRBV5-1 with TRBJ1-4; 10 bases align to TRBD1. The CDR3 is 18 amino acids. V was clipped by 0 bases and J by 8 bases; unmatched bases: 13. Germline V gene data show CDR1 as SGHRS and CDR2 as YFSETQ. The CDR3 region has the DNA TGCGCCAGCAGCTTGGGACAGGGGGCGAGTACATGGGGCGAAAAACTGTTTTTT. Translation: CASSLGQGASTWGEKLFF.

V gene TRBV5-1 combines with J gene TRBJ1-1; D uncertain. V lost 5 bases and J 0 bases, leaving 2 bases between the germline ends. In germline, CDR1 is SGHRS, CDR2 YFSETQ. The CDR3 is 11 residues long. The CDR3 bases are TGCGCCAGCAGGGTGAACACTGAAGCTTTCTTT. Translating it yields CASRVNTEAFF.

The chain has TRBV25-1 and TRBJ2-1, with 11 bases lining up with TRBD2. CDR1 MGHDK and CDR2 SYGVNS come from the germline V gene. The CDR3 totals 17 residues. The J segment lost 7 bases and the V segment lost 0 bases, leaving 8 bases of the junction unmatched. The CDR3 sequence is CASSEYYTSGSRNEQFF. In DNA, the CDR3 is TGTGCCAGCAGTGAATATTATACTAGCGGGAGTCGTAATGAGCAGTTCTTC.

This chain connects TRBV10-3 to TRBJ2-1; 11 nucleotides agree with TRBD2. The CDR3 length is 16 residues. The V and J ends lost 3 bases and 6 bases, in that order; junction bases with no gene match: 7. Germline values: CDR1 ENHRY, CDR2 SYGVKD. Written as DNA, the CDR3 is TGTGCCATCAGTGACCCCGGGACTAGCGGCGGCAATGAGCAGTTCTTC. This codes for CAISDPGTSGGNEQFF.

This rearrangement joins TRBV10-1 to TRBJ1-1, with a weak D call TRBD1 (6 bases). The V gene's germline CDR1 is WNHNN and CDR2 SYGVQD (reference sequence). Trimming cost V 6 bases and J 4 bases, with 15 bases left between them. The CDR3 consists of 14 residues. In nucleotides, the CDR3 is TGCGCCAGCAGGGGAACAGGGTTGGGCACTGAAGCTTTCTTT. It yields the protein CASRGTGLGTEAFF.

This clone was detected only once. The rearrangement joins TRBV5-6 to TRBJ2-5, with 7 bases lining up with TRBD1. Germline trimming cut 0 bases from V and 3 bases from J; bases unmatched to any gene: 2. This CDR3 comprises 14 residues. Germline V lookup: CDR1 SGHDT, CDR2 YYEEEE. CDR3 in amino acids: CASSLVGQKETQYF. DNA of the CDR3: TGTGCCAGCAGCTTGGTGGGACAGAAAGAGACCCAGTACTTC.

In DNA, the CDR3 is TGTGCCAGCAGCTTGAGCGGGACAGCGGGCACAGATACGCAGTATTTT. Protein: CASSLSGTAGTDTQYF. The chain links TRBV5-4 to TRBJ2-3, with D perhaps assigned TRBD1 or TRBD2 (7 bases each). The CDR3 spans 16 residues. CDR1 SGHNT and CDR2 YYREEE come from the germline V gene (reference sequence). V was shortened by 1 base and J by 1 base, with 13 bases between the two germline ends. The full variable domain, completed using reference TRBV5-4 and TRBJ2-3, is ETGVTQSPTHLIKTRGQQVTLRCSSQSGHNTVSWYQQALGQGPQFIFQYYREEENGRGNFPPRFSGLQFPNYSSELNVNALELDDSALYLCASSLSGTAGTDTQYFGPGTRLTVL.

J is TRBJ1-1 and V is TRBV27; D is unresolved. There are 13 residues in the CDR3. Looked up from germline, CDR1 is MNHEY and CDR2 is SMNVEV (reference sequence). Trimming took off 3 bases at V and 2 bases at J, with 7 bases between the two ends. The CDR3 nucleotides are TGTGCCAGCAGTTTCTCGCGAAACACTGAAGCTTTCTTT. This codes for CASSFSRNTEAFF.

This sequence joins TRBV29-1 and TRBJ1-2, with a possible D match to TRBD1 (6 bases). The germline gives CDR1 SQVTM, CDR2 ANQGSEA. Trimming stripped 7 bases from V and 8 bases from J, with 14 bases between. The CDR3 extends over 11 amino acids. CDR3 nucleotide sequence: TGCAGCGGATCAACAGGGCGCGGCTACACCTTC. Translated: CSGSTGRGYTF.